This entry lists 28 T cell receptor beta chains sequenced from one sample in a study of blood T cell repertoires in COVID-19. Assay: immunoSEQ multiplex PCR; the TCRdb copy retains only in-frame clones and omits some. This table has approximately 21,000 clones, 70% to 90% appearing once. Sample: peripheral blood. These receptors were collected from a woman of 80 years or more with active or convalescent COVID-19.

V is TRBV7-9 and J is TRBJ1-6; 8 bases agree with TRBD1. Looked up from germline, CDR1 is SEHNR and CDR2 is FQNEAQ (reference sequence). The CDR3 has 16 amino acids. The V and J ends lost 6 bases and 7 bases, in that order; junction bases with no gene match: 11. The CDR3 nucleotides read TGTGCCAGCAGTTCGAGGACAGGGATGAGCAATTCACCCCTCCACTTT. Amino acid sequence: CASSSRTGMSNSPLHF.

V gene TRBV28 combines with J gene TRBJ1-5; tentatively, D is TRBD1 (5 bases). The CDR3 sequence is 15 residues long. The V end was cut by 7 bases, the J end by 3 bases, with 16 bases between. The germline gives CDR1 MDHEN, CDR2 SYDVKM. CDR3 in amino acids: CASTVPQGSNQPQHF. DNA for the CDR3: TGTGCCAGCACTGTCCCCCAGGGTTCCAATCAGCCCCAGCATTTT.

The genes are TRBV4-1 and TRBJ2-2; D might be TRBD2 (6 bases). The germline gives CDR1 MGHRA, CDR2 YSYEKL. Trimming removed 0 bases from V and 4 bases from J, with 9 bases in between. The CDR3 has 15 residues. CDR3 DNA sequence: TGCGCCAGCAGCCAAGAACTAGCACGCACCGGGGAGCTGTTTTTT. It yields the protein CASSQELARTGELFF.

The chain is built from TRBV15 and TRBJ2-3; 8 bases align to TRBD2. Germline trimming cut 0 bases from V and 2 bases from J; bases unmatched to any gene: 7. The CDR3 sequence is 17 residues long. The V gene's germline CDR1 is LNHNV and CDR2 YYDKDF (reference sequence). The chain's CDR3 is CATSRDLGGRPTDTQYF. CDR3 bases: TGTGCCACCAGCAGAGATCTAGGCGGGAGGCCCACAGATACGCAGTATTTT.

In regard to this clone: Mismatch with germline at one junction end may stem from a read error. J is TRBJ1-1 and V is TRBV30; possible D gene TRBD1, 5 bases. The CDR3 sequence is 14 residues long. Looked up from germline, CDR1 is GTSNPN and CDR2 is SVGIG (reference sequence). The CDR3 here is CAWSGWGGNPEAFF. DNA for the CDR3: TGTGCCTGGAGTGGCTGGGGGGGGAACCCTGAAGCTTTCTTT.

The V and J genes are TRBV5-8 and TRBJ1-6; 8 bases align to TRBD1. Unmatched junction bases numbered 7, after V lost 5 bases and J lost 9 bases. Per the germline V gene, CDR1 is SGHTS and CDR2 is YDEGEE. This CDR3 has 14 amino acids. In DNA, the CDR3 is TGTGCCAGCAGATCGGCAGGGGGCCCTTCACCCCTCCACTTT. This sequence encodes CASRSAGGPSPLHF. The variable domain in full, with the rest retrieved from reference TRBV5-8 and TRBJ1-6, is EAGVTQSPTHLIKTRGQQATLRCSPISGHTSVYWYQQALGLGLQFLLWYDEGEERNRGNFPPRFSGRQFPNYSSELNVNALELEDSALYLCASRSAGGPSPLHFGNGTRLTVT.

V and J are TRBV5-1 and TRBJ2-5; 8 nucleotides match TRBD2. Per germline, CDR1 SGHRS and CDR2 YFSETQ. CDR3 length equals 15 residues. The J segment lost 3 bases and the V segment lost 4 bases, leaving 8 bases of the junction unmatched. The CDR3 sequence: CASSVTSGAKETQYF. The CDR3 coding sequence is TGCGCCAGCAGCGTCACTAGCGGAGCTAAAGAGACCCAGTACTTC.

The gene calls are TRBV6-4 and TRBJ2-7; D not certain. V was trimmed by 5 bases and J by 4 bases, leaving 18 bases between them. This CDR3 region has 15 residues. Germline V CDR1 and CDR2: MRHNA, SNTAGT. CDR3 protein: CASSKPRTSPYEQYF. In nucleotides, the CDR3 is TGTGCCAGCAGTAAGCCACGAACCTCCCCTTACGAGCAGTACTTC.

This chain connects TRBV7-2 to TRBJ1-6, with D hard to call. Germline V gene sequence: CDR1 SGHTA, CDR2 FQGNSA. The CDR3 has 16 amino acids. Trimming stripped 1 base from V and 0 bases from J, with 7 bases between. The CDR3 loop reads CASSLVSGSYNSPLHF. DNA for the CDR3: TGTGCCAGCAGCTTAGTTTCGGGCTCCTATAATTCACCCCTCCACTTT.

The V gene is TRBV5-1, the J gene TRBJ2-1, with D maybe TRBD2 (6 bases). The germline V gene has CDR1 SGHRS and CDR2 YFSETQ. The germline V and J ends were trimmed by 4 bases and 7 bases, with 15 bases remaining between them. The CDR3 length is 14 residues. The CDR3 loop reads CASSPLVGGNEQFF. CDR3 nucleotide sequence: TGCGCCAGCAGCCCCCTCGTCGGGGGTAATGAGCAGTTCTTC.

The rearrangement links TRBV7-9 to TRBJ2-3, with 10 bases matching TRBD2. The V segment lost 3 bases and the J segment 6 bases; nucleotides outside the gene matches: 12. This CDR3 contains 17 residues. Germline values: CDR1 SEHNR, CDR2 FQNEAQ (reference sequence). This CDR3 reads CASSLPWEAGGDDTQYF. DNA of the CDR3: TGTGCCAGCAGCTTGCCCTGGGAAGCGGGGGGGGATGATACGCAGTATTTT.

The gene calls are TRBV18 and TRBJ1-1; D is undetermined. Germline V lookup: CDR1 KGHSH, CDR2 LQKENI. The CDR3 has 14 residues. The V and J ends lost 11 bases and 1 base respectively, with 17 bases between them. CDR3 nucleotide sequence: TGTGCCGCCTCATTCTTTTCAGGGAACACTGAAGCTTTCTTT. This sequence encodes CAASFFSGNTEAFF.

The chain is built from TRBV4-3 and TRBJ1-1; D is possibly TRBD1 (6 bases). Germline V gene sequence: CDR1 LGHNA, CDR2 YSLEER. V was shortened by 4 bases and J by 0 bases, with 9 bases between the two germline ends. This CDR3 region has 14 residues. The CDR3 is CASSPRQVNTEAFF. CDR3 sequence (DNA): TGCGCCAGCAGCCCTCGACAGGTGAACACTGAAGCTTTCTTT.

V and J are TRBV7-3 and TRBJ2-2; 7 bases line up with TRBD2. The J segment lost 6 bases and the V segment lost 5 bases, leaving 6 bases of the junction unmatched. This CDR3 has 14 amino acids. CDR1 and CDR2 from the germline V gene are SGHTA and FQGTGA. The CDR3 loop reads CASSPGGKAGELFF. CDR3 coding DNA: TGTGCCAGCAGCCCCGGGGGGAAGGCCGGGGAGCTGTTTTTT. The whole variable domain, filled in from reference TRBV7-3 and TRBJ2-2, reads GAGVSQTPSNKVTEKGKYVELRCDPISGHTALYWYRQSLGQGPEFLIYFQGTGAADDSGLPNDRFFAVRPEGSVSTLKIQRTERGDSAVYLCASSPGGKAGELFFGEGSRLTVL.

The chain employs TRBV5-5 and TRBJ2-1, with D possibly being TRBD2 (6 bases). Germline V gene lookup returns CDR1 SGHKS and CDR2 YYEKEE (reference sequence). The CDR3 length is 15 residues. The V and J ends lost 2 bases and 6 bases respectively, with 15 bases between them. The CDR3, as DNA: TGTGCCAGCAGCTTCACCGGGACTTCAGGCAATGAGCAGTTCTTC. The encoded protein is CASSFTGTSGNEQFF.

The rearrangement joins TRBV7-2 to TRBJ2-7, with TRBD1 identical over 8 bases. Trimming took 5 bases from V and 2 from J; bases not matched to a gene: 8. Germline V lookup: CDR1 SGHTA, CDR2 FQGNSA. The CDR3 has 15 amino acids. CDR3 sequence (DNA): TGTGCCAGCAGCCCCGGACAGGGTGGAACCTACGAGCAGTACTTC. The encoded protein is CASSPGQGGTYEQYF.

The rearrangement joins TRBV6-4 to TRBJ2-1; D is possibly TRBD1 (5 bases). Germline values: CDR1 MRHNA, CDR2 SNTAGT. CDR3 length: 13 amino acids. The V and J ends lost 5 bases and 8 bases respectively, with 13 bases between them. The CDR3 nucleotides are TGTGCCAGCAGTCGCGACAGTCCCCATGAGCAGTTCTTC. Its translation: CASSRDSPHEQFF.

The rearrangement joins TRBV18 to TRBJ1-6; 7 bases map to TRBD1. The V and J ends lost 4 bases and 5 bases, in that order; junction bases with no gene match: 11. The CDR3 runs 17 residues. Germline CDR1 KGHSH, CDR2 LQKENI. The CDR3: CASSLRGDRADNSPLHF. The CDR3 DNA is TGTGCCAGCTCACTGAGGGGTGACAGGGCGGATAATTCACCCCTCCACTTT.

The chain has TRBV28 and TRBJ1-3; D might be TRBD1 (6 bases). V dropped 8 bases and J dropped 4 bases, with 18 bases sitting between them. Germline assignment: CDR1 MDHEN and CDR2 SYDVKM. This CDR3 spans 15 amino acids. Here the CDR3 DNA reads TGTGCCAGCTCAAACCCGACAGGATCAGGAAACACCATATATTTT. Protein sequence: CASSNPTGSGNTIYF.

The chain uses TRBV28 and TRBJ2-7, with 8 bases matching TRBD1. This CDR3 has 14 residues. Germline loops: CDR1 MDHEN, CDR2 SYDVKM. The J segment lost 5 bases and the V segment lost 4 bases, leaving 7 bases of the junction unmatched. Written as DNA, the CDR3 is TGTGCCAGCAGTTGGCAGACAGGGGCCCACGAGCAGTACTTC. Protein: CASSWQTGAHEQYF.

The chain combines TRBV6-2 or TRBV6-3 with TRBJ1-5, with D possibly being TRBD1 (6 bases). The germline CDR1 and CDR2 sequences are MNHEY and SVGEGT. Deletions cut 5 bases from V and 7 bases from J, with 15 bases between. The CDR3 has 14 residues. This chain's CDR3 is CASSRYRDGQPQHF. The DNA of the CDR3 is TGTGCCAGCAGTAGGTACAGGGACGGGCAGCCCCAGCATTTT.

The chain has TRBV18 and TRBJ1-2; D perhaps matches TRBD1 (6 bases). The germline CDR1 and CDR2 sequences are KGHSH and LQKENI. The CDR3 covers 15 residues. V gave up 2 bases and J gave up 1 base, with 11 bases separating them. The chain's CDR3 is CASSPDRTNNYGYTF. CDR3 bases: TGTGCCAGCTCACCAGACAGGACGAATAACTATGGCTACACCTTC. Looking up the rest from reference TRBV18 and TRBJ1-2 gives the full variable domain: NAGVMQNPRHLVRRRGQEARLRCSPMKGHSHVYWYRQLPEEGLKFMVYLQKENIIDESGMPKERFSAEFPKEGPSILRIQQVVRGDSAAYFCASSPDRTNNYGYTFGSGTRLTVV.

The rearrangement uses TRBV29-1 and TRBJ2-7, with 10 bases that match TRBD1. This CDR3 is built from 13 residues. V was pared by 3 bases and J by 4 bases, with 3 bases of the junction left unmatched. Per germline, CDR1 SQVTM and CDR2 ANQGSEA. The CDR3 sequence is CSVDSGQGYEQYF. For the CDR3, the DNA is TGCAGCGTTGACTCGGGACAGGGGTACGAGCAGTACTTC.

This clone was detected a few times. This chain links TRBV7-6 with TRBJ1-1; tentatively, D is TRBD1 (5 bases). The germline CDR1 and CDR2 sequences are SGHVS and FNYEAQ. The ends were cut back, 2 bases at V and 6 bases at J, with 16 bases in the middle. The CDR3 spans 15 residues. The CDR3 spells CASSLTRGGTAEAFF. The CDR3 bases are TGTGCCAGCAGCTTAACGAGGGGTGGGACTGCTGAAGCTTTCTTT.

The CDR3 protein is CASTSTPGGGDEQFF. The CDR3 DNA follows: TGTGCCAGCACTAGTACACCGGGAGGGGGGGATGAGCAGTTCTTC. The chain combines TRBV28 with TRBJ2-1, with TRBD2 matching 8 bases. Trimming cost V 7 bases and J 8 bases; bases outside gene matches: 13. Germline V CDR1 and CDR2: MDHEN, SYDVKM. The CDR3 is 15 amino acids.

The V call is TRBV7-2, the J call TRBJ1-5; D possibly corresponds to TRBD1 (6 bases). Trimming left V 2 bases short and J 1 base short, with 12 bases between. CDR3 length: 16 amino acids. Per germline, CDR1 SGHTA and CDR2 FQGNSA. CDR3 DNA sequence: TGTGCCAGCAGCTTACTCCCGAGGGGGAGCAATCAGCCCCAGCATTTT. Encoded protein: CASSLLPRGSNQPQHF.

The J gene is TRBJ1-3, the V gene TRBV29-1; unclear D gene. Germline values: CDR1 SQVTM, CDR2 ANQGSEA. The CDR3 loop spans 16 amino acids. Trimming stripped 2 bases from V and 0 bases from J, with 14 bases between. As DNA, the CDR3 is TGCAGCGTTGAACACAGCCTCAAGAGCTCTGGAAACACCATATATTTT. This codes for CSVEHSLKSSGNTIYF.

The chain is built from TRBV24-1 and TRBJ2-5, with TRBD1 as a possible D gene (5 bases). Germline CDR1 and CDR2: KGHDR and SFDVKD. V shed 4 bases and J shed 2 bases, with 10 bases lying between them. The CDR3 runs 14 residues. CDR3 in DNA: TGTGCCACCAGTGACCCGACAGTTCAAGAGACCCAGTACTTC. Amino acid sequence: CATSDPTVQETQYF.